This T cell receptor beta chain was recorded in a study of patients and donors after allogeneic stem cell transplantation. This clonotype was found many times. This CDR3 spans 13 amino acids. Germline CDR1 and CDR2: MDHEN and SYDVKM. V was pared by 6 bases and J by 4 bases, with 12 bases between. TCRdb fed the RT-PCR reads into MiXCR, producing one record per CDR3 protein. The sample holds 37,000 or so distinct CDR3 sequences, 30% to 40% seen once. The sequence was collected from a human donor who was either an allogeneic HSCT recipient or a stem cell or donor lymphocyte infusion donor (not recorded which). It is not recorded whose cells these are; they may come from a transplant donor. The rearrangement uses TRBV28 and TRBJ2-5, with D possibly matching TRBD2 (6 bases). The sample was blood, either unsorted or a sorted T cell fraction (not recorded which). The CDR3 loop reads CASSPLEGETQYF. The CDR3 DNA sequence: TGTGCCAGCAGCCCTTTGGAGGGAGAGACCCAGTACTTC.